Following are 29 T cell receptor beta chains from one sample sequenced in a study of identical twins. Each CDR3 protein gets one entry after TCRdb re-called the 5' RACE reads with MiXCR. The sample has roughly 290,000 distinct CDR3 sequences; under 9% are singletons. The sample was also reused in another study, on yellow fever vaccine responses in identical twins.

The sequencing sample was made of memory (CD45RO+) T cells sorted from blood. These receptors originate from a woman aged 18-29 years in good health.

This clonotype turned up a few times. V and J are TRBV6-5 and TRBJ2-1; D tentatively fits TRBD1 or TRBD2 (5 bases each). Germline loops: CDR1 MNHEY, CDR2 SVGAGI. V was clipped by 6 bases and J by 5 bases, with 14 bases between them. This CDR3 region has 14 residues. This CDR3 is CASSSSGLHNEQFF. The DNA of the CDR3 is TGTGCCAGCAGCTCCTCGGGGCTACACAATGAGCAGTTCTTC.

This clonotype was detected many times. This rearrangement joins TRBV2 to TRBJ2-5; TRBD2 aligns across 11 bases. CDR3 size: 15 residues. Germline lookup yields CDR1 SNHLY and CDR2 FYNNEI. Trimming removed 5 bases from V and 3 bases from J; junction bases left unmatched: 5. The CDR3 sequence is CASSKGLAEKETQYF. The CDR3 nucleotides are TGTGCCAGCAGTAAGGGACTAGCGGAAAAAGAGACCCAGTACTTC.

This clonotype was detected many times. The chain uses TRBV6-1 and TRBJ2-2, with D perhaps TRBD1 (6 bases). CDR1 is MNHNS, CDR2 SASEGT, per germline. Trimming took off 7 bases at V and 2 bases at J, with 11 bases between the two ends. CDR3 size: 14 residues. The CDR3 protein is CASNLGGNTGELFF. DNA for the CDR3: TGTGCCAGCAATCTAGGGGGAAACACCGGGGAGCTGTTTTTT.

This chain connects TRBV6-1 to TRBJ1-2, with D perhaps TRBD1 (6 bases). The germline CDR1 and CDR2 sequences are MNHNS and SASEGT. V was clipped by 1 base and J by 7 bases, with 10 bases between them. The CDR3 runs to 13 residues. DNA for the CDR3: TGTGCCAGCAGTGAAGGGGCAGGGGTTGGCTACACCTTC. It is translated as CASSEGAGVGYTF.

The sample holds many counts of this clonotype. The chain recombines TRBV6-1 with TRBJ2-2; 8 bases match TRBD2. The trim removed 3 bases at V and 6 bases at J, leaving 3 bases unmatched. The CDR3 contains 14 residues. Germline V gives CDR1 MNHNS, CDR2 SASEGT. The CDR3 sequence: CASSDLAGSGELFF. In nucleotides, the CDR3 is TGTGCCAGCAGTGACCTAGCGGGTTCCGGGGAGCTGTTTTTT.

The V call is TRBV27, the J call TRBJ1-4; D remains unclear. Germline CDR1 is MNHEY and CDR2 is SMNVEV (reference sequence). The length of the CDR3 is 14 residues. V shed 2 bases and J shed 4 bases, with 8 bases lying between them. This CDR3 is CASSLRRNNEKLFF. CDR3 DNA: TGTGCCAGCAGTTTACGGCGGAATAATGAAAAACTGTTTTTT.

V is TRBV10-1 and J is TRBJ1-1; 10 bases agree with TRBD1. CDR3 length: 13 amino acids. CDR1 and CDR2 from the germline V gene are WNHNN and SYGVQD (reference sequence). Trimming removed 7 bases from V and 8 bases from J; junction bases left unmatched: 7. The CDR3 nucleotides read TGCGCCAGCACGCCGACAGGGGGCTGGGAAGCTTTCTTT. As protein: CASTPTGGWEAFF.

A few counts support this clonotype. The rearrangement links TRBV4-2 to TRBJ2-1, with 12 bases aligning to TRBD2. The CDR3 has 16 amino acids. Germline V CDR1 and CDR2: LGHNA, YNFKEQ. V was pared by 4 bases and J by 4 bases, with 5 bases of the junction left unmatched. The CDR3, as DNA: TGTGCCAGCAGCCCTATAGGACTAGCGGGGTACAATGAGCAGTTCTTC. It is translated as CASSPIGLAGYNEQFF.

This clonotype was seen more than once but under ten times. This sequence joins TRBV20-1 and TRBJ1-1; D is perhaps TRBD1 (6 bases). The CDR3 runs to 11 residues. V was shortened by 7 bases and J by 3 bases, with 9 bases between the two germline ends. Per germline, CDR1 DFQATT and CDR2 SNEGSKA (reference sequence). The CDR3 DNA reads TGCAGTGTGAGGGGGGACACTGAAGCTTTCTTT. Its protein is CSVRGDTEAFF.

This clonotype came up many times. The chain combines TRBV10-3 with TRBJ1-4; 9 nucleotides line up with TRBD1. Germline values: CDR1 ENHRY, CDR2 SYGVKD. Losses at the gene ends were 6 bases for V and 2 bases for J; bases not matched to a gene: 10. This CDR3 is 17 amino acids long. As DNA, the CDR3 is TGTGCCATCAGCGGGACAGGGCTCTCCGAGACTAATGAAAAACTGTTTTTT. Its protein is CAISGTGLSETNEKLFF.

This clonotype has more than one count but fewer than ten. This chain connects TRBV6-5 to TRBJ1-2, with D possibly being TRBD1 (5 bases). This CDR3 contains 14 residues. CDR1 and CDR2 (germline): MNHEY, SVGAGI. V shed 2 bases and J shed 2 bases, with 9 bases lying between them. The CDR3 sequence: CASSYTDRNYGYTF. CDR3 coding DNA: TGTGCCAGCAGTTACACCGACAGAAACTATGGCTACACCTTC.

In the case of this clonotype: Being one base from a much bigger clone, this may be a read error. The DNA for the CDR3 is TGTGCCAGCAAGACTGGCTACCAAGAGACCCAGTACTTC. Protein sequence: CASKTGYQETQYF. The chain combines TRBV3-1 with TRBJ2-5; no clear D. The CDR3 runs 13 residues. V lost 7 bases and J lost 0, with 9 bases in between. CDR1 LGHDT and CDR2 YNNKEL come from the germline V gene (reference sequence).

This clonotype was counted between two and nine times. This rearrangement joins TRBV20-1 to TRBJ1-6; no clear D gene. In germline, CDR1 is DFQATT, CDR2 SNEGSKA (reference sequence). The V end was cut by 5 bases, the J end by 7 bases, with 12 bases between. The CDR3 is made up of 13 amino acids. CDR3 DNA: TGCAGTGCTCGACCGCGTAGCAATTCACCCCTCCACTTT. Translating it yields CSARPRSNSPLHF.

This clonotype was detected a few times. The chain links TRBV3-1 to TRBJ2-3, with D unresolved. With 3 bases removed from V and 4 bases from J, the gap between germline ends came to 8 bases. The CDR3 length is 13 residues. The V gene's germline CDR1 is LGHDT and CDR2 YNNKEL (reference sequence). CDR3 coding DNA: TGTGCCAGCAGCCAGGGCCATGCAGATACGCAGTATTTT. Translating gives CASSQGHADTQYF.

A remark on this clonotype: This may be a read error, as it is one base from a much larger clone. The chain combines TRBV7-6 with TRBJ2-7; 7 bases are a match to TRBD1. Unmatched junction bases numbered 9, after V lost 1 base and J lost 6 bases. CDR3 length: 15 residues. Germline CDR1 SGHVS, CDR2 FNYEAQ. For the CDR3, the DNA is TGTGCCAGCAGCTTAGTAGAGACAGGGTCGGGCGAGCAGTACTTC. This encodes CASSLVETGSGEQYF.

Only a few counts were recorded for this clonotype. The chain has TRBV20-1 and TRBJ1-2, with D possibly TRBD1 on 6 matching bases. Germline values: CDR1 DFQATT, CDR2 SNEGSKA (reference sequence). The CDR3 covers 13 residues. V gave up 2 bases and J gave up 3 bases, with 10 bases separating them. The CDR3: CSARRGQDYGYTF. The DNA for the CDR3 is TGCAGTGCTAGACGGGGGCAGGACTATGGCTACACCTTC.

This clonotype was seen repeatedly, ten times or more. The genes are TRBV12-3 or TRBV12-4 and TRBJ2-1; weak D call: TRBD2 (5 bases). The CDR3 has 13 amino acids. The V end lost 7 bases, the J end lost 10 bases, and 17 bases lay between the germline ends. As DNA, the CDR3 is TGTGCCAGCACTAATCCTAGCTCGCAGGAGCAGTTCTTC. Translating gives CASTNPSSQEQFF.

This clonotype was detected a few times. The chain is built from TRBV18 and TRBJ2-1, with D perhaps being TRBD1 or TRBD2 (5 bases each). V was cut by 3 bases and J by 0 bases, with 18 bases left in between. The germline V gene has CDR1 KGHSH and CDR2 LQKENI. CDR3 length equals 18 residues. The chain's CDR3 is CASSPIHMSGTSYNEQFF. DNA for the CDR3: TGTGCCAGCTCACCCATCCACATGTCAGGGACCTCCTACAATGAGCAGTTCTTC.

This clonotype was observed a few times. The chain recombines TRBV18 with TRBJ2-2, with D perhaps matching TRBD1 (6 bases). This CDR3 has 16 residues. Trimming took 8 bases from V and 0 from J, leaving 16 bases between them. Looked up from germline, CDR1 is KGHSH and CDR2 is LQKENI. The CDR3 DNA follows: TGTGCCAGCCAGATCAGGGGCAAAACGAACACCGGGGAGCTGTTTTTT. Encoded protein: CASQIRGKTNTGELFF.

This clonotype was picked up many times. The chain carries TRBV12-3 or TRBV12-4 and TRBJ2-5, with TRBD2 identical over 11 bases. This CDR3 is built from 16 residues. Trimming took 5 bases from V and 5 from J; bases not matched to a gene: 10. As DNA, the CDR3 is TGTGCCAGCAGTCCCGGGACTAGCGGTTGGGGGGAGACCCAGTACTTC. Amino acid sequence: CASSPGTSGWGETQYF.

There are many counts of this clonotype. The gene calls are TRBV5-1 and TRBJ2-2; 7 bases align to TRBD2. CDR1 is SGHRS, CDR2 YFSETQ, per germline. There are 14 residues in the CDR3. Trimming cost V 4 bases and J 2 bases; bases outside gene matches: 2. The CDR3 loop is CASSRTSNTGELFF. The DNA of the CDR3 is TGCGCCAGCAGCCGGACTAGTAACACCGGGGAGCTGTTTTTT.

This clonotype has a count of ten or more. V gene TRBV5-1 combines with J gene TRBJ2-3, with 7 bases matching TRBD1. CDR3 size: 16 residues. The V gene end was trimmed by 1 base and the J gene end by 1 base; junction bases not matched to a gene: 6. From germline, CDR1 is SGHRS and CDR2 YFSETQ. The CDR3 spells CASSLPRTGGTDTQYF. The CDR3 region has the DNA TGCGCCAGCAGCTTGCCCCGGACAGGCGGCACAGATACGCAGTATTTT.

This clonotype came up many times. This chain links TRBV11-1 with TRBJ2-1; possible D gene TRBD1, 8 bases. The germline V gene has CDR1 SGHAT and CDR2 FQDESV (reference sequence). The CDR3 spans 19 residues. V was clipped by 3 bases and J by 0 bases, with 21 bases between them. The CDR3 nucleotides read TGTGCCAGCAGCTTTGAGGCTACAGGGGGGGTCCGCTCCTACAATGAGCAGTTCTTC. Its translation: CASSFEATGGVRSYNEQFF.

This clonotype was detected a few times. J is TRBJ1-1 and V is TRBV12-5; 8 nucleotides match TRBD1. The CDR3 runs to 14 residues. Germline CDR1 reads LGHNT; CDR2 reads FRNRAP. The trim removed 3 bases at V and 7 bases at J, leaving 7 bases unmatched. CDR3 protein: CASGLSHRGYEAFF. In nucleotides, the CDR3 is TGTGCTAGTGGTTTATCGCACAGGGGGTATGAAGCTTTCTTT. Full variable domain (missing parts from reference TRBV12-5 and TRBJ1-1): DARVTQTPRHKVTEMGQEVTMRCQPILGHNTVFWYRQTMMQGLELLAYFRNRAPLDDSGMPKDRFSAEMPDATLATLKIQPSEPRDSAVYFCASGLSHRGYEAFFGQGTRLTVV.

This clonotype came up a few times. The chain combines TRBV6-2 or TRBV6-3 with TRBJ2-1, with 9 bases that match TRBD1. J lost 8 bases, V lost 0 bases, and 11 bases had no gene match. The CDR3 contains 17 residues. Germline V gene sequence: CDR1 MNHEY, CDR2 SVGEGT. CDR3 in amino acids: CASSYSSVGTGRDEQFF. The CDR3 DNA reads TGTGCCAGCAGTTACTCTTCCGTGGGGACAGGGAGGGATGAGCAGTTCTTC.

The CDR3 nucleotides read TGCGCCAGCAGCTTGATGGGGGACAGCAATCAGCCCCAGCATTTT. The encoded protein is CASSLMGDSNQPQHF. The chain links TRBV5-1 to TRBJ1-5; D is possibly TRBD1 (5 bases). Germline assignment: CDR1 SGHRS and CDR2 YFSETQ. The CDR3 length is 15 residues. Between the trimmed V and J ends, which lost 1 base and 1 base, there was a span of 9 bases.

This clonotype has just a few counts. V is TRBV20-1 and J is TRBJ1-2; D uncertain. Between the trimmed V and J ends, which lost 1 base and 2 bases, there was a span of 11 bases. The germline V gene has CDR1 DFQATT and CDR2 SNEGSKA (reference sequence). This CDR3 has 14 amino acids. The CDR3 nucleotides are TGCAGTGCTAGAGTCGGATCCGGGAACTATGGCTACACCTTC. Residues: CSARVGSGNYGYTF.

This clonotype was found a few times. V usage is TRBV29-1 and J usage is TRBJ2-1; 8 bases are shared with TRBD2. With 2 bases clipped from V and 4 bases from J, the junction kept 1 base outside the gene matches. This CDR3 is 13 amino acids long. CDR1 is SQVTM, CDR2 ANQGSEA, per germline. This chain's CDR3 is CSVETSGYNEQFF. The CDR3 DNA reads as TGCAGCGTTGAAACTAGCGGTTACAATGAGCAGTTCTTC.

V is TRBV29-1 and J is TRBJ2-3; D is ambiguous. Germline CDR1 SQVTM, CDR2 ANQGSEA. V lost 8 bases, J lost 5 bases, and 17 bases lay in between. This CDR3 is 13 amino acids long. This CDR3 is CSLDAFGGDTQYF. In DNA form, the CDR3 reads TGCAGCTTAGACGCCTTTGGCGGAGATACGCAGTATTTT.